The clone carrying this T cell receptor (beta chain) was seen once. The data belong to a study of shared clonotypes between healthy human individuals. CDR3 length: 17 residues. Germline CDR1 and CDR2: SGHRS and YFSETQ. Trimming shortened V by 3 bases and J by 0 bases, and 16 bases separated the two germline ends. The method was immunoSEQ multiplex PCR; TCRdb's version includes in-frame clones alone and lacks a portion of them. Counted here are 2 million to 2.5 million clones, approximately 96% occurring once; the ten biggest clones make up less than 0.15%. The sequence was collected from a man between 18 and 29 years old in good health. The chain links TRBV5-1 to TRBJ1-3; D is uncertain. Sequencing used naive CD4+ T cells sorted from blood. Subset indicated: CD45RA+ positively selected. This CDR3 is CASSSGVGRTSGNTIYF. The CDR3, as DNA: TGCGCCAGCAGCTCGGGTGTGGGCAGGACCTCTGGAAACACCATATATTTT. Variable domain in full (rest from reference TRBV5-1 and TRBJ1-3): KAGVTQTPRYLIKTRGQQVTLSCSPISGHRSVSWYQQTPGQGLQFLFEYFSETQRNKGNFPGRFSGRQFSNSRSEMNVSTLELGDSALYLCASSSGVGRTSGNTIYFGEGSWLTVV.